This entry lists 18 T cell receptor beta chains sequenced from one sample in a study of T cells in Graves' hyperthyroidism and ophthalmopathy. Amplification of TCR beta CDR3 regions was performed using RNA transcripts as template. First-round RT-PCR targeting the TCR CDR3 was performed with the HTBI primer set. TCRdb re-called the multiplex PCR reads with MiXCR, one entry per CDR3 protein. The data contain approximately 480,000 distinct CDR3 sequences, around 20% of them singletons. The specimen sequenced was blood. The receptors come from a man younger than 30 with Graves' hyperthyroidism.

This clonotype was observed at least ten times. V usage is TRBV19 and J usage is TRBJ1-1; no clear D. Germline lookup yields CDR1 LNHDA and CDR2 SQIVND (reference sequence). V gave up 10 bases and J gave up 2 bases, with 14 bases separating them. The CDR3 is 13 amino acids. The CDR3 loop reads CATPFSPNTEAFF. The CDR3 DNA reads TGTGCCACTCCGTTTAGTCCCAACACTGAAGCTTTCTTT. Full variable domain (outside the CDR3, taken from reference TRBV19 and TRBJ1-1): DGGITQSPKYLFRKEGQNVTLSCEQNLNHDAMYWYRQDPGQGLRLIYYSQIVNDFQKGDIAEGYSVSREKKESFPLTVTSAQKNPTAFYLCATPFSPNTEAFFGQGTRLTVV.

At least ten counts were recorded for this clonotype. This rearrangement joins TRBV6-5 to TRBJ2-7; D may be TRBD1 (6 bases). Per germline, CDR1 MNHEY and CDR2 SVGAGI. V was trimmed by 0 bases and J by 0 bases, leaving 12 bases between them. The CDR3 is 16 residues long. This chain's CDR3 is CASSYSVRDTSYEQYF. The CDR3 coding sequence is TGTGCCAGCAGTTACTCGGTCCGGGACACCTCCTACGAGCAGTACTTC.

This clonotype showed up just a few times. This rearrangement joins TRBV30 to TRBJ2-3; D is unresolved. Germline V gene data show CDR1 as GTSNPN and CDR2 as SVGIG (reference sequence). Trimming stripped 3 bases from V and 4 bases from J, with 11 bases between. The CDR3 totals 13 residues. The CDR3 loop is CAWRVDSSDTQYF. CDR3 DNA: TGTGCCTGGAGAGTCGACTCCTCAGATACGCAGTATTTT.

The chain combines TRBV20-1 with TRBJ1-1; maybe TRBD1 (6 bases). The CDR3 is 13 amino acids. The germline CDR1 and CDR2 sequences are DFQATT and SNEGSKA (reference sequence). The V end lost 6 bases, the J end lost 1 base, and 12 bases lay between the germline ends. This CDR3 reads CSALAGANTEAFF. The CDR3 bases are TGCAGTGCCCTAGCGGGGGCGAACACTGAAGCTTTCTTT.

The chain combines TRBV5-1 with TRBJ2-7, with 7 bases identical to TRBD1. Germline CDR1 reads SGHRS; CDR2 reads YFSETQ. CDR3 length equals 13 residues. Unmatched junction bases numbered 6, after V lost 3 bases and J lost 6 bases. For the CDR3, the DNA is TGCGCCAGCAGCTGGGGACAGTCTAGCGAGCAGTACTTC. Translated, it gives CASSWGQSSEQYF.

V and J are TRBV6-1 and TRBJ2-5; the D is unclear. Germline V gives CDR1 MNHNS, CDR2 SASEGT. V shed 10 bases and J shed 8 bases, with 11 bases lying between them. The CDR3 contains 10 residues. CDR3 amino acids: CATGELTQYF. As DNA, the CDR3 is TGTGCCACCGGCGAGTTAACCCAGTACTTC.

This clonotype was observed many times. This chain joins TRBV28 and TRBJ1-5; D is possibly TRBD1 (5 bases). The CDR3 is 17 residues long. With 6 bases removed from V and 0 bases from J, the gap between germline ends came to 18 bases. The germline V gene has CDR1 MDHEN and CDR2 SYDVKM. For the CDR3, the DNA is TGTGCCAGCAGCCGGCTCCGGGACGTTTATAGCAATCAGCCCCAGCATTTT. Translating gives CASSRLRDVYSNQPQHF.

J is TRBJ2-2 and V is TRBV9; D is possibly TRBD1 (5 bases). CDR1 is SGDLS and CDR2 is YYNGEE in the germline V gene. The CDR3 extends over 14 amino acids. The germline V and J ends were trimmed by 3 bases and 7 bases, with 13 bases remaining between them. CDR3 sequence (DNA): TGTGCCAGCAGCGCTCATAGGGGCGGCGGGGAGCTGTTTTTT. This codes for CASSAHRGGGELFF.

The CDR3 DNA sequence: TGTGCCAGTAGTATGGTGACAACACTGAGCAATCAGCCCCAGCATTTT. Translation gives CASSMVTTLSNQPQHF. The chain uses TRBV19 and TRBJ1-5, with unresolved D. V lost 3 bases, J lost 1 base, and 13 bases lay in between. Germline V gene lookup returns CDR1 LNHDA and CDR2 SQIVND (reference sequence). The CDR3 extends over 16 amino acids.

This clonotype appeared many times. The chain joins TRBV12-3 or TRBV12-4 to TRBJ2-2, with 7 bases matching TRBD1. The CDR3 totals 15 residues. V shed 8 bases and J 6 bases; nucleotides not matched to a gene: 12. The CDR3 DNA is TGTGCCAGCGGATCAGGGGGACAGATGGCCGGGGAGCTGTTTTTT. This translates into CASGSGGQMAGELFF.

The gene calls are TRBV10-3 and TRBJ2-7; TRBD1 is a possible D gene (5 bases). Trimming cost V 2 bases and J 9 bases, with 14 bases left between them. The CDR3 is 13 amino acids. Germline CDR1 ENHRY, CDR2 SYGVKD. CDR3 in amino acids: CAISEARQGPQYF. The CDR3 region has the DNA TGTGCCATCAGTGAGGCGCGGCAGGGCCCGCAGTACTTC.

In its sample, this clonotype was seen many times. The rearrangement uses TRBV12-3 or TRBV12-4 and TRBJ1-5, with a possible D match to TRBD1 (5 bases). V was cut by 4 bases and J by 9 bases, with 16 bases left in between. The CDR3 totals 14 residues. DNA of the CDR3: TGTGCCAGCAGTTCCGGGACGGACGAGAGGCCCCAGCATTTT. Protein product: CASSSGTDERPQHF.

This clonotype was seen at least ten times. The genes are TRBV27 and TRBJ1-2, with a weak D call TRBD1 (5 bases). Germline CDR1 is MNHEY and CDR2 is SMNVEV (reference sequence). Deletions cut 6 bases from V and 6 bases from J, with 17 bases between. This CDR3 is built from 14 residues. In DNA, the CDR3 is TGTGCCAGCAGCCTCCTCCCGGGGCCGAATGGCTACACCTTC. It encodes CASSLLPGPNGYTF.

The sample holds many counts of this clonotype. The CDR3 sequence is CASSLLDRQETQYF. The CDR3 DNA reads TGTGCCAGCTCACTACTGGACAGACAAGAGACCCAGTACTTC. V is TRBV18 and J is TRBJ2-5; TRBD1 is a possible D gene (6 bases). The length of the CDR3 is 14 residues. The germline V gene encodes CDR1 KGHSH and CDR2 LQKENI. V was pared by 4 bases and J by 2 bases, with 11 bases between.

This sequence joins TRBV4-2 and TRBJ2-5; D is unclear. CDR1 LGHNA and CDR2 YNFKEQ come from the germline V gene. Trimming took 3 bases from V and 0 from J, leaving 11 bases between them. The CDR3 sequence is 15 residues long. The CDR3 DNA sequence: TGTGCCAGCAGCCAGGCCCTCGGATACCAAGAGACCCAGTACTTC. As protein: CASSQALGYQETQYF.

This clonotype was counted many times. The J gene is TRBJ1-5, the V gene TRBV2; D is undetermined. The germline gives CDR1 SNHLY, CDR2 FYNNEI. V lost 3 bases to trimming and J lost 4 bases, with 10 bases between them. There are 14 residues in the CDR3. Here the CDR3 reads CASSEGKLNQPQHF. In nucleotides, the CDR3 is TGTGCCAGCAGTGAGGGGAAGCTAAATCAGCCCCAGCATTTT.

This clonotype was counted many times. The CDR3 DNA reads TGTGCCACCAGCAGAGATAATATACCAGGGGCTGGAAACACCATATATTTT. Its protein is CATSRDNIPGAGNTIYF. The chain employs TRBV15 and TRBJ1-3; tentative D call: TRBD1 (6 bases). V lost 0 bases and J lost 2, with 14 bases in between. CDR1 LNHNV and CDR2 YYDKDF come from the germline V gene (reference sequence). This CDR3 comprises 17 residues.

This clonotype was picked up many times. This chain connects TRBV11-1 to TRBJ2-7, with TRBD1 identical over 10 bases. Losses at the gene ends were 5 bases for V and 5 bases for J; bases not matched to a gene: 9. Per germline, CDR1 SGHAT and CDR2 FQDESV (reference sequence). This CDR3 is 15 amino acids long. The CDR3 protein is CASSTRTGGTHEQYF. In DNA form, the CDR3 reads TGTGCCAGCAGCACTCGGACAGGGGGGACGCACGAGCAGTACTTC.